The 4 T cell receptor beta chains given below trace back to one sample, sequenced in a study of blood T cell repertoires in COVID-19. The assay was immunoSEQ multiplex PCR, and TCRdb's table has in-frame clones only and misses some. The table includes tens of thousands of clones, 75% to 95% detected once. Sequencing was done on a sample of peripheral blood. The receptor set was obtained from a man aged 55-75 years with acute or convalescent COVID-19.

The chain is built from TRBV27 and TRBJ1-5; D unresolved. CDR3 length: 19 amino acids. V was pared by 6 bases and J by 0 bases, with 24 bases between. Germline V gene sequence: CDR1 MNHEY, CDR2 SMNVEV (reference sequence). DNA of the CDR3: TGTGCCAGCAGCCGCTTCCCCCCGGGGTCTGCCTATAGCAATCAGCCCCAGCATTTT. Protein sequence: CASSRFPPGSAYSNQPQHF.

The rearrangement uses TRBV18 and TRBJ1-4; no clear D. The CDR3 is made up of 15 amino acids. From germline, CDR1 is KGHSH and CDR2 LQKENI. Trimming pared 2 bases from V and 6 bases from J, leaving 13 bases between. The CDR3 spells CASSPSGGVHEKLFF. In DNA form, the CDR3 reads TGTGCCAGCTCACCAAGCGGAGGAGTACATGAAAAACTGTTTTTT.

The chain carries TRBV6-5 and TRBJ2-7; D is perhaps TRBD2 (5 bases). Per germline, CDR1 MNHEY and CDR2 SVGAGI. V was trimmed by 2 bases and J by 7 bases, leaving 15 bases between them. The CDR3 contains 14 residues. The CDR3 sequence is CASSYTTTLREQYF. CDR3 bases: TGTGCCAGCAGTTACACGACTACCTTGAGGGAGCAGTACTTC.

The rearrangement links TRBV4-1 to TRBJ1-6; 7 bases align to TRBD1. This CDR3 contains 15 residues. Per the germline V gene, CDR1 is MGHRA and CDR2 is YSYEKL. V dropped 3 bases and J dropped 6; count of bases not matched to a gene: 5. The CDR3 reads CASSQVDRANSPLHF. The CDR3 coding sequence is TGCGCCAGCAGCCAGGTTGACAGGGCTAATTCACCCCTCCACTTT.